Listed below are T cell receptor beta chains from one sample, sequenced in a study of a mutant IDH1 vaccine in newly diagnosed glioma. Sequencing was performed with immunoSEQ multiplex PCR; in TCRdb, only in-frame clones are kept and a portion is missing. The sample holds some 40,000 clones, roughly 80% seen once. No antigens are known for them. The sequencing used peripheral blood mononuclear cells (PBMCs), collected from a glioma patient whose treatment included an IDH1 peptide vaccine. The receptors were sampled from a woman aged 25 to 39 with glioma. Some clones in this sample may be carry-over from other donors' samples. Both conserved end residues are part of each CDR3. D genes are given only for firm matches. Clone size, where shown, is once, few, many, or a class for clones that have expanded.

few,TRBJ2-1,TRBV9,.,TGTGCCAGCAGCGAGGAAACCTACAATGAGCAGTTCTTC,CASSEETYNEQFF
.,TRBJ1-5,TRBV7-9,.,TGTGCCAGCAGCGGTCGGGACAATCAGCCCCAGCATTTT,CASSGRDNQPQHF
once,TRBJ2-7,TRBV6-1,.,TGTGCCAGCGCCCTAAGGGTGGGAGTCTCCTACGAGCAGTACTTC,CASALRVGVSYEQYF
.,TRBJ2-3,TRBV6-5,TRBD2,TGTGCCAGCAGTTACAGGGGAGGGTGGGCAGATACGCAGTATTTT,CASSYRGGWADTQYF
once,TRBJ1-1,TRBV5-1,.,TGCGCCAGCAGCCCCCGGGGAGCGAACACTGAAGCTTTCTTT,CASSPRGANTEAFF
.,TRBJ1-1,TRBV19,.,TGTGCCAGTAGTCTGGGGGGCCCCGAAGCTTTCTTT,CASSLGGPEAFF
.,TRBJ1-5,TRBV5-5,TRBD1,TGTGCCAGCAGCTTGGCCGGGACAGCTCTGGGTCCCCAGCATTTT,CASSLAGTALGPQHF
.,TRBJ1-1,TRBV7-9,TRBD1,TGTGCCAGCAGCCTAGACAGGGACACTGAAGCTTTCTTT,CASSLDRDTEAFF
.,TRBJ1-2,TRBV6-1,.,TGTGCCAGCTCCACCCTGGGCGGCTACACCTTC,CASSTLGGYTF
.,TRBJ1-3,TRBV29-1,.,TGCAGCGTGCAATCTGGAAACACCATATATTTT,CSVQSGNTIYF
.,TRBJ1-2,TRBV4-1,TRBD1,TGCGCCAGCAGCCAAGACTTTTGGGACAGGGGGCCCTTTACGCGCGGCTACACCTTC,CASSQDFWDRGPFTRGYTF
.,TRBJ2-2,TRBV14,TRBD1,TGTGCCAGCAGCCAGTACAGGGGGCGAAACACCGGGGAGCTGTTTTTT,CASSQYRGRNTGELFF
.,TRBJ2-7,TRBV30,.,TGTGCCTGGAGTGTATCCTGGGGTGGGGGGCCCTACGAGCAGTACTTC,CAWSVSWGGGPYEQYF
.,TRBJ2-5,TRBV30,.,TGTGCCTGGAAGTGGAGGGCCGGGGAGGCCCAGTACTTC,CAWKWRAGEAQYF
.,TRBJ2-1,TRBV2,.,TGTGCCAGCGGGCTCCTAAGCAGGCTTACTCACAATGAGCAGTTCTTC,CASGLLSRLTHNEQFF
.,TRBJ1-1,TRBV10-3,.,TGTGCCATCAGTGAGGCCCGGAACACTGAAGCTTTCTTT,CAISEARNTEAFF
.,TRBJ1-1,TRBV7-2,.,TGTGCCAGCAGCTCTAGGGAGAACACTGAAGCTTTCTTT,CASSSRENTEAFF
.,TRBJ2-5,TRBV10-3,.,TGTGCCATCGCCCGACAGAAGCAAGAGACCCAGTACTTC,CAIARQKQETQYF
.,TRBJ2-7,TRBV4-3,.,TGCGCCAGCAGCCAAGAGCGACAGCCCTCCTATGAGCAGTACTTC,CASSQERQPSYEQYF
.,TRBJ2-7,TRBV5-8,.,TGTGCCAGCAGCTTGGCCCCGCTGACCGAGCAGTACTTC,CASSLAPLTEQYF
.,TRBJ2-1,TRBV4-2,.,TGTGCCAGCTCCCCGGGACGCAATGAGCAGTTCTTC,CASSPGRNEQFF
.,TRBJ2-2,TRBV6-1,.,TGTGCCAGCCGACCTGTAACCGGGGAGCTGTTTTTT,CASRPVTGELFF
.,TRBJ2-7,TRBV9,TRBD1,TGTGCCAGCAGCGGGACAGGGGGCTTATACGAGCAGTACTTC,CASSGTGGLYEQYF
.,TRBJ2-7,TRBV29-1,TRBD2,TGCAGCGTTGTCGCCCGGGGATTACCGGGACTAGCGGGAGGCGAGCAGTACTTC,CSVVARGLPGLAGGEQYF
.,TRBJ2-3,TRBV13,TRBD2,TGTGCCACAGGACTAGCGGGAGGGAAAAGCACAGATACGCAGTATTTT,CATGLAGGKSTDTQYF
.,TRBJ2-1,TRBV5-1,TRBD2,TGCGCCAGCAGCTCCCCTAGCGGGAGAGGATCGGAGGAGCAGTTCTTC,CASSSPSGRGSEEQFF
.,TRBJ2-4,TRBV5-4,.,TGTGCCAGCAGCTCTCAGGGTCGTCTAGCCAAAAACATTCAGTACTTC,CASSSQGRLAKNIQYF
few,TRBJ2-7,TRBV2,.,TGTGCCAGCAGTGCTATGGGACGCGGCGAGCAGTACTTC,CASSAMGRGEQYF
.,TRBJ1-4,TRBV2,.,TGTGCCAGCATGGTAGGGGGGGCAACTAATGAAAAACTGTTTTTT,CASMVGGATNEKLFF
.,TRBJ1-5,TRBV7-8,TRBD1,TGTGCCAGCAGCCATCCGACAGGGGGAGAGAATCAGCCCCAGCATTTT,CASSHPTGGENQPQHF
.,TRBJ1-1,TRBV25-1,TRBD1,TGTGCCACGGGACGGGACAGGGGAAAGAACACTGAAGCTTTCTTT,CATGRDRGKNTEAFF
.,TRBJ1-5,TRBV18,TRBD1,TGTGCCAGCTCCGGGACAGGGGGCGAGGATCAGCCCCAGCATTTT,CASSGTGGEDQPQHF
.,TRBJ2-7,TRBV2,TRBD2,TGTGCCAGCATAGGGGGAGGACTAGCTAGCTCCTACGAGCAGTACTTC,CASIGGGLASSYEQYF
.,TRBJ2-7,TRBV5-4,.,TGTGCCAGCAGCTCCCCCGGGACGGCTACGGGGGAGCAGTACTTC,CASSSPGTATGEQYF
.,TRBJ2-5,TRBV7-8,.,TGTGCCAGCAGCTTAGTTCCCGGAGAGACCCAGTACTTC,CASSLVPGETQYF
.,TRBJ2-5,TRBV14,.,TGTGCCAGCAGCCAAGGGGCCAGGTCGGAGACCCAGTACTTC,CASSQGARSETQYF
.,TRBJ2-2,TRBV7-3,TRBD2,TGTGCCAGCAGCTTCGGGGGGGCCGCCGGGGAGCTGTTTTTT,CASSFGGAAGELFF
.,TRBJ2-2,TRBV10-1,.,TGCGCCAGCAGTCCCGGGACTAACACCGGGGAGCTGTTTTTT,CASSPGTNTGELFF
.,TRBJ2-5,TRBV6-5,.,TGTGCCAGCAGTTCCCCTCGCGGAGGGGTCGGGACCCAGTACTTC,CASSSPRGGVGTQYF
.,TRBJ1-2,TRBV6-5,.,TGTGCCAGCAGTTACGGGTTCACGTCCTCGATCAGTGGCTACACCTTC,CASSYGFTSSISGYTF
.,TRBJ2-7,TRBV19,.,TGTGCCAGTAGTATCTTGGGATACGGCGAGCAGTACTTC,CASSILGYGEQYF
.,TRBJ2-1,TRBV15,TRBD2,TGTGCCACCAGCAGGACGACTAGCGGGAGTGGGGCCAATGAGCAGTTCTTC,CATSRTTSGSGANEQFF
.,TRBJ2-2,TRBV2,.,TGTGCCAGCATGAGGTCGGGGGCCGGGGAGCTGTTTTTT,CASMRSGAGELFF
.,TRBJ2-7,TRBV4-1,.,TGCGCCAGCAGCCAACCCTCGGGGACCGAGCAGTACTTC,CASSQPSGTEQYF
.,TRBJ2-7,TRBV30,TRBD2,TGTGCCTGGAGTCTGGGGGGGAGCTCCTACGAGCAGTACTTC,CAWSLGGSSYEQYF